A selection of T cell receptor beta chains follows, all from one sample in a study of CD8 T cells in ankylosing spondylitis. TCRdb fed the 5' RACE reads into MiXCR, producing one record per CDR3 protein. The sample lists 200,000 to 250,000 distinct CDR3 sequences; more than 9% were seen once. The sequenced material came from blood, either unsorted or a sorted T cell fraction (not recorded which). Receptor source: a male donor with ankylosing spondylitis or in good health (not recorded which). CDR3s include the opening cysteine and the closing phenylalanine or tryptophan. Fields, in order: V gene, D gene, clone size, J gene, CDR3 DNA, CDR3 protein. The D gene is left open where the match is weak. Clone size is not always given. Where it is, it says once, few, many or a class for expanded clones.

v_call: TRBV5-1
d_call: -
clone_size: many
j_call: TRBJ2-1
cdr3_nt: TGCGCCAGCAGCTTGGTGTGGGGTCTCAATGAGCAGTTCTTC
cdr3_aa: CASSLVWGLNEQFF

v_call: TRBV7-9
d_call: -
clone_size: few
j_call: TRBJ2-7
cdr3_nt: TGTGCCAGCAGCTTAGCGACACACTACGAGCAGTACTTC
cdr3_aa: CASSLATHYEQYF

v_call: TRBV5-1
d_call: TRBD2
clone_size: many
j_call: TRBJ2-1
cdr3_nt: TGCGCCAGCAGCTTGGATAGCGGGGGGGCCCGTTTCAATGAGCAGTTCTTC
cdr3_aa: CASSLDSGGARFNEQFF

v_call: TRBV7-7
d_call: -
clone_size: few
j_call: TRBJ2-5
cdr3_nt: TGTGCTAGCAGCTCCGCTGCAGGCGAGACCCAGTACTTC
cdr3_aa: CASSSAAGETQYF

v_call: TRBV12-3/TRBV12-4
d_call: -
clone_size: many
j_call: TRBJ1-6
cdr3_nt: TGTGCCACAGGCAACAGGGCTTCACCCCTCCACTTT
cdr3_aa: CATGNRASPLHF

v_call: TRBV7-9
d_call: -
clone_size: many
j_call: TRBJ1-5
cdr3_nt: TGTGCCAGCACTGGAGGGGATAGCAATCAGCCCCAGCATTTT
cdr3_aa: CASTGGDSNQPQHF

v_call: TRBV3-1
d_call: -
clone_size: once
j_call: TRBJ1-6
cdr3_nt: TGTGCCAGCAGCCATCGGAGGGTAGGGTCACCCCTCCACTTT
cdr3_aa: CASSHRRVGSPLHF

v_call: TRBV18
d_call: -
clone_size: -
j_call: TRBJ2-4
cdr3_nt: TGTGCCAGCTCACCACAGGGGAGCGAGATCGGCAAAAACATTCAGTACTTC
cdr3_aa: CASSPQGSEIGKNIQYF

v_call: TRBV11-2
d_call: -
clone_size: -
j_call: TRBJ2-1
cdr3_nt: TGTGCCAGCAGCTTAGAATCGACGGAGCAGTTCTTC
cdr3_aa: CASSLESTEQFF

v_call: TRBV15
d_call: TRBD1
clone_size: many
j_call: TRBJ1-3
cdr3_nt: TGTGCCACCAGCGGCGGACAGGGGCGAAACACCATATATTTT
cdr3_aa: CATSGGQGRNTIYF

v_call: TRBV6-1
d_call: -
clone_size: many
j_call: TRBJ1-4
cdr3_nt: TGTGCCAGCGGGAGGACACCCGATAATGAAAAACTGTTTTTT
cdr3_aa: CASGRTPDNEKLFF

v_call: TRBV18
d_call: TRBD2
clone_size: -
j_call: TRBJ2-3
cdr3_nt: TGTGCCAGCTCACCAGGGGTACGAGCGGGGGCCGATACGCAGTATTTT
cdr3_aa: CASSPGVRAGADTQYF

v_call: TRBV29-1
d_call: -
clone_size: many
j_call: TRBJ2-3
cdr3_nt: TGCAGCGTTGAAGATCCTACGTATAGCGGAGATACGCAGTATTTT
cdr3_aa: CSVEDPTYSGDTQYF

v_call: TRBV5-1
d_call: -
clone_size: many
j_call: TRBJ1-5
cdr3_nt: TGCGCCAGCAGCTCGGACGGAAATAGCAATCAGCCCCAGCATTTT
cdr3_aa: CASSSDGNSNQPQHF

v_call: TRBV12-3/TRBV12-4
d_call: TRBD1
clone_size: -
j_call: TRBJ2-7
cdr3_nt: TGTGCCAGCAGTTTAAGGCAGGGGGTGGACGAGCAGTACTTC
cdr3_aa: CASSLRQGVDEQYF

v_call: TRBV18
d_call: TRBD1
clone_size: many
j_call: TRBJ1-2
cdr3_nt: TGTGCCAGCTCACCACCGTTGTCAGGGGGGAACTATGGCTACACCTTC
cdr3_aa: CASSPPLSGGNYGYTF

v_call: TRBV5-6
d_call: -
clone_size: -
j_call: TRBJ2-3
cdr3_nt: TGTGCCAGCAGCTTGGGCCCAGGGGGGTTCACAGATACGCAGTATTTT
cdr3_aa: CASSLGPGGFTDTQYF

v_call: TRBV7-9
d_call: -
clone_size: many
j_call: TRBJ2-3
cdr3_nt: TGTGCCAACAGAGGCGTTGCAGATACGCAGTATTTT
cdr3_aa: CANRGVADTQYF

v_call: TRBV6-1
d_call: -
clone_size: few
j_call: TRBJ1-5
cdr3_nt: TGTGCCAGCAGGACGGGACGGGTCAATCAGCCCCAGCATTTT
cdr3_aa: CASRTGRVNQPQHF

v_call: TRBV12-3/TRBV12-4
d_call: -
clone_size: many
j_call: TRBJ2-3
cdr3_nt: TGTGCCAGCAGTTCCCCTAGCGCAGGCACAGATACGCAGTATTTT
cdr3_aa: CASSSPSAGTDTQYF

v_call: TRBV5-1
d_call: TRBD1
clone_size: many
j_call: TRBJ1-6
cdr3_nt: TGCGCCAGCAGCTTGGACAGGGGTAGTTCACCCCTCCACTTT
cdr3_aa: CASSLDRGSSPLHF

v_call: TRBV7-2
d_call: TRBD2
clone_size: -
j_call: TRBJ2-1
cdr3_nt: TGTGCCAGCAGCCCTACCCAGGCTAGCGGGGGCAATGAGCAGTTCTTC
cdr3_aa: CASSPTQASGGNEQFF